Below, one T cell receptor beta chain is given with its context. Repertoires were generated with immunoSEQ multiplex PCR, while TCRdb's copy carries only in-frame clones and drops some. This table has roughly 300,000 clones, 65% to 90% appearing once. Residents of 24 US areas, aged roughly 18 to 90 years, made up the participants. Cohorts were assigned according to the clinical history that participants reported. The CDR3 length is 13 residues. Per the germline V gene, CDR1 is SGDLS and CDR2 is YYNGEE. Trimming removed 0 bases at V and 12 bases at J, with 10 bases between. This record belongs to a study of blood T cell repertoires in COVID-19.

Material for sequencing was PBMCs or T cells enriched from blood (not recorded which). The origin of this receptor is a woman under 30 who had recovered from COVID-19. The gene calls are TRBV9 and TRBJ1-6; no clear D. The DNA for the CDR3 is TGTGCCAGCAGCGTAGATGGCGGCAGACCCCTCCACTTT. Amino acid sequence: CASSVDGGRPLHF.